This entry features one T cell receptor beta chain sequence. This entry comes from a study of blood T cell repertoires in COVID-19. Study-wide background: Sites across the United States, Italy and Spain contributed samples from acute and convalescent COVID-19. PBMCs, B-cell-depleted T cells, or T cells were the source of the cDNA or gDNA that made up the material.

Germline-derived CDR1 and CDR2 are MNHEY and SVGEGT. This CDR3 is built from 15 residues. V lost 5 bases to trimming and J lost 2 bases, with 10 bases between them. Libraries were prepared by immunoSEQ multiplex PCR; TCRdb keeps only in-frame clonotypes and omits some of them. The repertoire includes 250,000 to 350,000 clones, roughly 88% of them detected once, and approximately 7% sits in the top ten. The sequence was obtained from a woman in her 30s who had recovered from COVID-19. The rearrangement joins TRBV6-2 or TRBV6-3 to TRBJ2-6; D possibly corresponds to TRBD1 (6 bases). Source material: peripheral blood. The CDR3 region is CASSRTGTGANVLTF. CDR3 sequence (DNA): TGTGCCAGCAGTAGAACAGGGACTGGGGCCAACGTCCTGACTTTC.